Below are 25 T cell receptor beta chains sequenced from a single sample in a study of breast tumors, draining lymph nodes, adjacent tissues. TCRdb re-analysed the multiplex PCR reads in MiXCR, keeping a single row per CDR3 protein. The data show about 230,000 distinct CDR3 sequences, roughly 30% seen once. Samples came from axillary lymph nodes draining the breast cancer. The sequenced material came from axillary lymph node tissue. The receptors shown here come from a female donor with breast cancer. Some clones in this sample may be carry-over from other donors' samples.

This clonotype appeared many times. The J gene is TRBJ2-3, the V gene TRBV10-3; 7 positions match TRBD2. The trim removed 3 bases at V and 0 bases at J, leaving 3 bases unmatched. The CDR3 extends over 15 amino acids. CDR1 and CDR2 (germline): ENHRY, SYGVKD. For the CDR3, the DNA is TGTGCCATCAGTGACGGTAGCGGGAGCACAGATACGCAGTATTTT. Its protein is CAISDGSGSTDTQYF.

This clonotype was recorded many times. This chain links TRBV5-1 with TRBJ2-7; D unresolved. The ends were cut back, 4 bases at V and 5 bases at J, with 16 bases in the middle. CDR3 length equals 14 residues. Germline assignment: CDR1 SGHRS and CDR2 YFSETQ. Here the CDR3 DNA reads TGCGCCAGCAGCGGATCGAGTATTCGCGACGAGCAGTACTTC. Amino acids: CASSGSSIRDEQYF.

The chain recombines TRBV27 with TRBJ2-3; D remains unclear. Between the trimmed V and J ends, which lost 0 bases and 0 bases, there was a span of 10 bases. The germline CDR1 and CDR2 sequences are MNHEY and SMNVEV (reference sequence). This CDR3 contains 16 residues. CDR3 nucleotide sequence: TGTGCCAGCAGTTTATCGGCGGCAGCGAGCACAGATACGCAGTATTTT. Translated, it gives CASSLSAAASTDTQYF.

This clonotype was found many times. The chain links TRBV20-1 to TRBJ1-4, with 11 bases matching TRBD1. CDR3 length: 14 residues. Germline V gene lookup returns CDR1 DFQATT and CDR2 SNEGSKA (reference sequence). After removal of 5 bases from V and 10 bases from J, the junction contained 9 bases not matched to a gene. The CDR3 protein is CSADRGQGAGKLFF. CDR3 coding DNA: TGCAGTGCTGACCGAGGACAGGGGGCAGGAAAACTGTTTTTT.

This clonotype was found many times. The V and J genes are TRBV28 and TRBJ1-2, with 8 nucleotides matching TRBD1. Germline V CDR1 and CDR2: MDHEN, SYDVKM. This CDR3 has 12 residues. With V trimmed by 5 bases and J by 7 bases, 3 bases remained unmatched. CDR3 sequence: CASSADRGGYTF. CDR3 coding DNA: TGTGCCAGCAGTGCTGACAGGGGTGGCTACACCTTC.

This clonotype was picked up many times. The chain joins TRBV4-2 to TRBJ2-2; 11 nucleotides match TRBD2. The germline V gene has CDR1 LGHNA and CDR2 YNFKEQ. V lost 3 bases and J lost 3; bases outside the gene matches: 6. The length of the CDR3 is 17 residues. CDR3 loop: CASSHPIAGGDTGELFF. The CDR3 DNA reads as TGTGCCAGCAGCCACCCCATAGCGGGAGGGGACACCGGGGAGCTGTTTTTT.

The V gene is TRBV29-1, the J gene TRBJ2-7; D assignment may be TRBD1 or TRBD2 (6 bases each). Germline-derived CDR1 and CDR2 are SQVTM and ANQGSEA. V was clipped by 4 bases and J by 3 bases, with 25 bases between them. The CDR3 is 17 residues long. CDR3 bases: TGCAGCGTTGTACCCTTCAGGGGAGGCGGGCTTTACTACGAGCAGTACTTC. Translating gives CSVVPFRGGGLYYEQYF.

Comments on this clonotype: One base away lies a much larger clone, so this may be a sequencing read error. In DNA form, the CDR3 reads TGCAGTGCTAGAGATCCTGCGCAGGGGGCCTATGGCTACACCTTC. Its translation is CSARDPAQGAYGYTF. The chain is built from TRBV20-1 and TRBJ1-2; 8 bases map to TRBD1. In germline, CDR1 is DFQATT, CDR2 SNEGSKA (reference sequence). The CDR3 sequence is 15 residues long. Unmatched junction bases numbered 7, after V lost 0 bases and J lost 4 bases.

This rearrangement joins TRBV11-2 to TRBJ2-7; TRBD1 matches at 10 bases. The CDR3 spans 13 residues. Germline V lookup: CDR1 SGHAT, CDR2 FQNNGV. V dropped 11 bases and J dropped 1; count of bases not matched to a gene: 5. As DNA, the CDR3 is TGTGCCGCCGGACAGGGGGTTTCCTACGAGCAGTACTTC. Its translation: CAAGQGVSYEQYF.

The V call is TRBV27, the J call TRBJ2-6; D gene unclear. Germline values: CDR1 MNHEY, CDR2 SMNVEV (reference sequence). This CDR3 has 14 residues. V lost 10 bases to trimming and J lost 3 bases, with 13 bases between them. The chain's CDR3 is CATRRKGGANVLTF. The CDR3 coding sequence is TGTGCCACCCGTCGGAAGGGTGGGGCCAACGTCCTGACTTTC.

V usage is TRBV4-1 and J usage is TRBJ1-1, with TRBD1 as a possible D gene (5 bases). Trimming pared 4 bases from V and 1 base from J, leaving 13 bases between. This CDR3 is 15 amino acids long. Per the germline V gene, CDR1 is MGHRA and CDR2 is YSYEKL. This CDR3 is CASSLPGTPNTEAFF. The CDR3 nucleotides read TGCGCCAGCAGCCTACCCGGGACCCCGAACACTGAAGCTTTCTTT.

Concerning this clonotype itself: A much more abundant neighbour one base away suggests this may be a read error. J is TRBJ2-7 and V is TRBV19, with D possibly being TRBD2 (6 bases). This CDR3 is 13 amino acids long. Germline CDR1 reads LNHDA; CDR2 reads SQIVND (reference sequence). Here the CDR3 reads CASREGSSYGQYF. The CDR3 DNA reads TGTGCCAGTAGGGAGGGGAGCTCCTACGGGCAGTACTTC.

This clonotype has ten or more counts. V is TRBV28 and J is TRBJ2-3, with 11 bases identical to TRBD2. This CDR3 has 15 residues. Per the germline V gene, CDR1 is MDHEN and CDR2 is SYDVKM. V was clipped by 5 bases and J by 6 bases; unmatched bases: 7. CDR3 coding DNA: TGTGCCAGCAGTCAACTAGCGGGAGCATCGGATACGCAGTATTTT. This translates into CASSQLAGASDTQYF.

The CDR3, as DNA: TGCAGCGTTACGCTCGGAGGAGGGGTCGGGGCAGATACGCAGTATTTT. Its protein is CSVTLGGGVGADTQYF. This chain links TRBV29-1 with TRBJ2-3; possible D gene TRBD2, 6 bases. Germline CDR1 SQVTM, CDR2 ANQGSEA. V shed 5 bases and J shed 4 bases, with 22 bases lying between them. There are 16 residues in the CDR3.

This clonotype has at least ten counts. The V call is TRBV6-5, the J call TRBJ1-5, with D possibly matching TRBD1 (6 bases). Germline V gives CDR1 MNHEY, CDR2 SVGAGI. The CDR3 runs 13 residues. The ends were cut back, 6 bases at V and 3 bases at J, with 9 bases in the middle. The CDR3 coding sequence is TGTGCCAGCAGGCGGACAGACAATCAGCCCCAGCATTTT. Amino acids: CASRRTDNQPQHF.

The CDR3 sequence: CASCDREVSYNSPLHF. The CDR3 DNA sequence: TGTGCCAGTTGCGACAGGGAAGTCTCCTATAATTCACCCCTCCACTTT. J is TRBJ1-6 and V is TRBV19; 7 nucleotides match TRBD1. Germline values: CDR1 LNHDA, CDR2 SQIVND (reference sequence). CDR3 length: 16 residues. V trimming: 8 bases; J trimming: 0 bases; junction bases outside the gene matches: 7.

This clonotype has a count of ten or more. V is TRBV5-1 and J is TRBJ2-5; D not resolved. Germline V gene sequence: CDR1 SGHRS, CDR2 YFSETQ. V lost 1 base to trimming and J lost 2 bases, with 9 bases between them. The CDR3 runs 14 residues. The CDR3 region is CASSLMGGQETQYF. CDR3 sequence (DNA): TGCGCCAGCAGCTTGATGGGCGGTCAAGAGACCCAGTACTTC.

Regarding this clonotype: A clone one base away is much larger, so this may be a read error. This chain joins TRBV6-5 and TRBJ2-1; TRBD1 might be the D (6 bases). CDR1 and CDR2 from the germline V gene are MNHEY and SVGAGI. The CDR3 totals 12 residues. The CDR3 loop is CASSYRGNGQFF. For the CDR3, the DNA is TGTGCCAGCAGTTACAGGGGGAATGGGCAGTTCTTC.

This clonotype has a count of ten or more. This chain connects TRBV7-9 to TRBJ2-7; no reliable D call. CDR1 and CDR2 (germline): SEHNR, FQNEAQ (reference sequence). V lost 1 base and J 6 bases, leaving 4 bases between the germline ends. The CDR3 has 11 amino acids. The CDR3 reads CASSLVIEQYF. DNA for the CDR3: TGTGCCAGCAGCTTAGTCATCGAGCAGTACTTC.

This clonotype showed up many times. This rearrangement joins TRBV28 to TRBJ1-5; TRBD1 agrees at 10 bases. V lost 7 bases and J lost 6; bases outside the gene matches: 6. This CDR3 has 14 amino acids. Germline V CDR1 and CDR2: MDHEN, SYDVKM. The CDR3 reads CASTTGTGVQPQHF. In DNA, the CDR3 is TGTGCCAGCACGACCGGGACAGGGGTTCAGCCCCAGCATTTT.

At least ten counts were recorded for this clonotype. V usage is TRBV2 and J usage is TRBJ2-3; D possibly corresponds to TRBD2 (5 bases). The germline CDR1 and CDR2 sequences are SNHLY and FYNNEI. The CDR3 extends over 16 amino acids. With 6 bases removed from V and 3 bases from J, the gap between germline ends came to 19 bases. The DNA of the CDR3 is TGTGCCAGCAGCTATGGAAGCGGAGGTAAAACAGATACGCAGTATTTT. Amino acids: CASSYGSGGKTDTQYF.

As regards this clonotype: The junction does not match germline at one end; this may be a read error. The rearrangement joins TRBV6-2 or TRBV6-3 to TRBJ1-5, with D possibly TRBD1 on 6 matching bases. CDR3 length equals 14 residues. CDR1 is MNHEY, CDR2 SVGEGT, per germline. CDR3 amino acids: CASRTVGTNQSQHF. The DNA of the CDR3 is TGTGCCAGCAGGACCGTGGGGACAAATCAGTCCCAGCATTTT.

This clonotype was detected only once. V usage is TRBV7-2 and J usage is TRBJ1-6; 9 bases line up with TRBD1. Germline trimming cut 5 bases from V and 5 bases from J; bases unmatched to any gene: 7. The V gene's germline CDR1 is SGHTA and CDR2 FQGNSA. The CDR3 extends over 16 amino acids. CDR3 sequence (DNA): TGTGCCAGCAGCGCACAGGGGGCGGTCAATAATTCACCCCTCCACTTT. It translates to CASSAQGAVNNSPLHF. The variable domain in full, completed from reference TRBV7-2 and TRBJ1-6, reads GAGVSQSPSNKVTEKGKDVELRCDPISGHTALYWYRQSLGQGLEFLIYFQGNSAPDKSGLPSDRFSAERTGGSVSTLTIQRTQQEDSAVYLCASSAQGAVNNSPLHFGNGTRLTVT.

The V call is TRBV7-2, the J call TRBJ1-5; D unclear. With 0 bases removed from V and 5 bases from J, the gap between germline ends came to 8 bases. CDR3 size: 14 residues. CDR1 is SGHTA, CDR2 FQGNSA, per germline. CDR3 coding DNA: TGTGCCAGCAGCTTAGCGGGGAGCGATCAGCCCCAGCATTTT. The encoded protein is CASSLAGSDQPQHF. Based on the CDR3 plus reference TRBV7-2 and TRBJ1-5, the full variable domain is GAGVSQSPSNKVTEKGKDVELRCDPISGHTALYWYRQSLGQGLEFLIYFQGNSAPDKSGLPSDRFSAERTGGSVSTLTIQRTQQEDSAVYLCASSLAGSDQPQHFGDGTRLSIL.

V and J are TRBV20-1 and TRBJ1-2, with a tentative D call TRBD1 (6 bases). Germline CDR1 reads DFQATT; CDR2 reads SNEGSKA (reference sequence). This CDR3 has 13 residues. V was pared by 0 bases and J by 8 bases, with 13 bases between. CDR3 DNA sequence: TGCAGTGCTAGAGAGATAGGGGGTGGCGGCTACACCTTC. This gives the protein CSAREIGGGGYTF.